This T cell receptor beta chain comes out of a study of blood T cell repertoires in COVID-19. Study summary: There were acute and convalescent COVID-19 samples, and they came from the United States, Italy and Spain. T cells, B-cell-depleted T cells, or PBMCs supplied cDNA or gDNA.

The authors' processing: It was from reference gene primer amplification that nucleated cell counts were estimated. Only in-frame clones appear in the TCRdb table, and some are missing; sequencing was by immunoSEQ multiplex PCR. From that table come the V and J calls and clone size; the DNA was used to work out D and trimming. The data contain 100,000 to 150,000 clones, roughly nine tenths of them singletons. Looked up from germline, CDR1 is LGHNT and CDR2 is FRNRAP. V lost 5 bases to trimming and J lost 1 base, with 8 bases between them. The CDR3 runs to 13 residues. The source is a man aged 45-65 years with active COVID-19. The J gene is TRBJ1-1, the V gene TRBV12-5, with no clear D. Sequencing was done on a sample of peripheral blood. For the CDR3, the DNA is TGTGCTAGTGGTCGACTGCAGAACACTGAAGCTTTCTTT. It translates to CASGRLQNTEAFF.